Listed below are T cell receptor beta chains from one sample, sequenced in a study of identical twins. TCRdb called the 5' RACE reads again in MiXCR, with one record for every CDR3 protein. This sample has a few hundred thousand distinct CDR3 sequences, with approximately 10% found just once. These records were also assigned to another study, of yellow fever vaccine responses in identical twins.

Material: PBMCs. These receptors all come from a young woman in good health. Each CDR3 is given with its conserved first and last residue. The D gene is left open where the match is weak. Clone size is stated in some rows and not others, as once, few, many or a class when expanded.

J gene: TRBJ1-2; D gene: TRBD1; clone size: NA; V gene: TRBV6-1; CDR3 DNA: TGTGCCACCCTCCGGGACAGGTCTTCTGGCTACACCTTC; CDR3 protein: CATLRDRSSGYTF
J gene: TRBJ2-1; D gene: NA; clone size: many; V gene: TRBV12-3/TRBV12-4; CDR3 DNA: TGTGCCAGCAGTTTGATCAGGGATTTCGATGAGCAGTTCTTC; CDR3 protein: CASSLIRDFDEQFF
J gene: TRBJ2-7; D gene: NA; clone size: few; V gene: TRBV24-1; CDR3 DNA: TGTGCCACCAGTGATTTGCTGGGGATCGAGCAGTACTTC; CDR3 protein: CATSDLLGIEQYF
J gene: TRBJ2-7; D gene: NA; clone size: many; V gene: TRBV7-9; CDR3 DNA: TGTGCCAGCAGCTTTGGGGAGGCCGGCGAGCAGTACTTC; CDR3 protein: CASSFGEAGEQYF
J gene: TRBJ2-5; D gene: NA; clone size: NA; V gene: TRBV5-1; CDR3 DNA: TGCGCCAGCAGCTTGGACAGGTCCACCCCTAAAGAGACCCAGTACTTC; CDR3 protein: CASSLDRSTPKETQYF
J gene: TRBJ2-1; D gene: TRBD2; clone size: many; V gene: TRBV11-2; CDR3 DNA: TGTGCCAGCAGCTTAGAAGGGACTAGCGGGAGATGGTCCTACAATGAGCAGTTCTTC; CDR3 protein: CASSLEGTSGRWSYNEQFF
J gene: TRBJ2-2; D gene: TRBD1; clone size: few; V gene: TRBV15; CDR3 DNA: TGTGCCACCAGCATGGGACAGGGACAAACCGGGGAGCTGTTTTTT; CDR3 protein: CATSMGQGQTGELFF
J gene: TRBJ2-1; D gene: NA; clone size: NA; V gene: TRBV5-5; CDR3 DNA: TGTGCCAGCAGCTTCCTCCGGGGGATTGGGAATGAGCAGTTCTTC; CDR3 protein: CASSFLRGIGNEQFF
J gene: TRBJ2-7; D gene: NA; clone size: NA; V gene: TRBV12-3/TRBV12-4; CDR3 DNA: TGTGCCAGCAGTTTGGTTGGGGACCTAACCGAGCAGTACTTC; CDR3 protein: CASSLVGDLTEQYF
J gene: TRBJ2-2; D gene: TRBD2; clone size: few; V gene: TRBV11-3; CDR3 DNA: TGTGCCAGCAGCACCGGGGGAAGCGGGGACCTCGGGGAGCTGTTTTTT; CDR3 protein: CASSTGGSGDLGELFF
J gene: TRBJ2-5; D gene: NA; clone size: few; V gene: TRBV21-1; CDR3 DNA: TGTGCCAGCAGCAAAGGGGCACGGGTAAAGACCCAGTACTTC; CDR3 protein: CASSKGARVKTQYF
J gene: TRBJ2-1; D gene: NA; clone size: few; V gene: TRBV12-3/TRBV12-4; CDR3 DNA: TGTGCCAGCAGTCTGATTGGTGGTCTACCAAATGAGCAGTTCTTC; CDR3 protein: CASSLIGGLPNEQFF
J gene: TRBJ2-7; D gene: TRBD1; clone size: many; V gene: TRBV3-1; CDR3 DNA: TGTGCCAGCAGCCAAGGACAGGGGGGGCCCTACGAGCAGTACTTC; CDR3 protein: CASSQGQGGPYEQYF
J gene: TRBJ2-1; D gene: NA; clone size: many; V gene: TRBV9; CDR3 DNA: TGTGCCAGCAGCGCCCAGGGGGGGTCCTACAATGAGCAGTTCTTC; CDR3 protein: CASSAQGGSYNEQFF
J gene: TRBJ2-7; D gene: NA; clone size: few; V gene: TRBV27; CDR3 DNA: TGTGCCAGCAGTATGGGCAGGGAGTCTTCCTACGAGCAGTACTTC; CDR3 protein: CASSMGRESSYEQYF
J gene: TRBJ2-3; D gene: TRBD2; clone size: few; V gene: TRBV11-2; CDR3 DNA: TGTGCCAGCAGCTTATTGGTTTCGAGACTAGCCACTAGCACAGATACGCAGTATTTT; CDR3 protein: CASSLLVSRLATSTDTQYF
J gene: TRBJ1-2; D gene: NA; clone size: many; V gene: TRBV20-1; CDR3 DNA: TGCAGTGCTAGAGACCCCAGTACAGGGAACTATGGCTACACCTTC; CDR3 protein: CSARDPSTGNYGYTF
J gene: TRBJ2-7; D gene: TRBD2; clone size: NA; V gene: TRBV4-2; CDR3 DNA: TGTGCCAGCAGCCAAGAGGCCGGACTAGAGCACGAGCAGTACTTC; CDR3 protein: CASSQEAGLEHEQYF
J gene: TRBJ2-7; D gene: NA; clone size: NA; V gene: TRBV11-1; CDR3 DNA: TGTGCCAGCAGCTTAGGAAAAGTGGGCTACGAGCAGTACTTC; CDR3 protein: CASSLGKVGYEQYF
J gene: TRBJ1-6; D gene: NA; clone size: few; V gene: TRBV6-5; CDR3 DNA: TGTGCCAGCAGTTACGGGGAACGGGGTTCACCCCTCCACTTT; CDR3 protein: CASSYGERGSPLHF
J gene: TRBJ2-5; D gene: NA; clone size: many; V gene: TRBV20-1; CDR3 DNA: TGCAGAGTAAAAGACCCCGGGACGGGGAGACAAGAGACCCAGTACTTC; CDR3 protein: CRVKDPGTGRQETQYF
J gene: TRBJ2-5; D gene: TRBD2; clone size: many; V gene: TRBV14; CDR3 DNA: TGTGCCAGCAGCCCCCCTGGGACTAGTTTCCAAGAGACCCAGTACTTC; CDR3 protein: CASSPPGTSFQETQYF
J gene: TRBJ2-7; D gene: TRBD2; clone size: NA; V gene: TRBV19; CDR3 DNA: TGTGCCAGTAGTATGCTAGCGGGAGTGGACGAGCAGTACTTC; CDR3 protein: CASSMLAGVDEQYF
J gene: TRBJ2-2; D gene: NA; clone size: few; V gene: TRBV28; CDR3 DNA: TGTGCCAGCAGATACAGGGTTGGCACCGGGGAGCTGTTTTTT; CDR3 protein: CASRYRVGTGELFF
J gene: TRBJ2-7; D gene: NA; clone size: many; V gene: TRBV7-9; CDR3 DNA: TGTGCCAGCAGCTTTAATCCCTACGAGCAGTACTTC; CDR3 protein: CASSFNPYEQYF
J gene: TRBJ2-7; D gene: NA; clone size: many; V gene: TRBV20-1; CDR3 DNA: TGCAGTGCTAGTACGGTAGCGGCCCTAGAACACGAGCAGTACTTC; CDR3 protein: CSASTVAALEHEQYF
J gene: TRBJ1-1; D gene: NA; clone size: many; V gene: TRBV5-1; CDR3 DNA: TGCGCCAGCAGCTTGGCGGGTTTTCCTGAAGCTTTCTTT; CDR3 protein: CASSLAGFPEAFF
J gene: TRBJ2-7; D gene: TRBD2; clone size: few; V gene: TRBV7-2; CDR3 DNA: TGTGCCAGCAGCTTAGCTACTAGCGGCCCATACTACGAGCAGTACTTC; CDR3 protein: CASSLATSGPYYEQYF
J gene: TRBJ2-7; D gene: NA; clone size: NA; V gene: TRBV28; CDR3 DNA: TGTGCCAGCAGTTTATTCAGGGAAAGGGGGCAGTACTTC; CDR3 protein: CASSLFRERGQYF
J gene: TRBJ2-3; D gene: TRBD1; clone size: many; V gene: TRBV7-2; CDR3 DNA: TGTGCCAGCAGCTTCGACAGGGGAAGCACAGATACGCAGTATTTT; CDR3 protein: CASSFDRGSTDTQYF
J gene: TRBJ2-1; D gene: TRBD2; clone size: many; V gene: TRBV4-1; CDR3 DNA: TGCGCCAGCAAGACTAGCGGGTCGCCGGGTGAGCAGTTCTTC; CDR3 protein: CASKTSGSPGEQFF
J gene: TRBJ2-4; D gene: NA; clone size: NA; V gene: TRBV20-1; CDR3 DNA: TGCAGTGCTAAGGCCGTATTAGCCAAAAACATTCAGTACTTC; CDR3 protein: CSAKAVLAKNIQYF
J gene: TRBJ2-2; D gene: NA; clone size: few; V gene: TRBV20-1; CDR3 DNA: TGCAGTGCGCGCCCCGAAGGGACCGGGGAGCTGTTTTTT; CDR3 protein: CSARPEGTGELFF
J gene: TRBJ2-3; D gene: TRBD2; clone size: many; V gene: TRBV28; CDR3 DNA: TGTGCCAGCAGTTTAAAGACTAGCGGGGGGACCTCGCAGTATTTT; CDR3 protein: CASSLKTSGGTSQYF
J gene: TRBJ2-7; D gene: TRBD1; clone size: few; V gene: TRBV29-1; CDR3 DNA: TGCAGCGTCGAGAGGACAGGGAGCTACGAGCAGTACTTC; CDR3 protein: CSVERTGSYEQYF